The entry that follows covers one TCR beta chain sequence. Its antigen remains unknown. J was trimmed by 4 bases and V by 1 base; bases with no gene match: 11. The CDR3 length is 19 residues. Germline assignment: CDR1 SGHDT and CDR2 YYEEEE. The sample comes from a study of shared clonotypes between healthy human individuals. Libraries were prepared by immunoSEQ multiplex PCR; TCRdb keeps only in-frame clonotypes and omits some of them. Of about 480,000 clones listed, over 75% are singletons. Study findings and constraints: Specimens sampled were limited to blood, with tissue repertoires likely differing. Clonotype sharing among donors likely depends on sequencing depth.

Unsorted samples used roughly 95 million PBMCs for genomic DNA. This clonotype was sampled from a woman in her thirties or forties in good health. Some clones in this sample may be carry-over from other donors' samples. Sequenced sample: PBMCs. The V and J genes are TRBV5-6 and TRBJ2-1; 13 bases map to TRBD2. CDR3 sequence reads: CASSLRVVTSGRQYNEQFF. The CDR3 bases are TGTGCCAGCAGCTTGAGGGTGGTGACTAGCGGGAGGCAGTACAATGAGCAGTTCTTC.